The 8 T cell receptor beta chains given below trace back to one sample, sequenced in a study of T-cell reconstitution after alpha-beta-depleted transplantation in children (dated by TCRdb to the mid-2010s). Library generation was performed with PCR. Sequencing was performed on an Illumina HiSeq 2500. TCR libraries were prepared with molecular barcoding, using unique molecular identifiers to normalize TCRbeta repertoire quantification. TCRdb reprocessed the public reads (quality trimming at Q25 with fastp, clone calling with MiXCR) and kept in-frame beta chains. Every distinct CDR3 protein forms one entry, paired with its most common genes and DNA. This sample lists fewer than 750,000 distinct CDR3 sequences; 20% to 30% were detected once. The ten most abundant clones make up just over 35% of the sample. Interpreted using the paper, the treatment or condition label stands for: allogeneic hematopoietic cell transplantation with graft depleted of TCRalphabeta T cells and CD19 B cells.

Sequencing was performed on PBMCs, taken before TCRalphabeta/CD19-depleted stem cell transplant. The receptor source for this set is a boy in the first two years of life with Wiskott-Aldrich syndrome, due to receive a stem cell transplant.

This clonotype was seen a few times. The chain couples TRBV5-1 to TRBJ2-1, with 7 bases lining up with TRBD2. Germline V gene lookup returns CDR1 SGHRS and CDR2 YFSETQ. This CDR3 is built from 16 residues. Germline trimming cut 7 bases from V and 5 bases from J; bases unmatched to any gene: 15. CDR3 DNA: TGCGCCAGCGCTAGGGTCCCGGGACTACTAAACAATGAGCAGTTCTTC. Its translation: CASARVPGLLNNEQFF.

The V and J genes are TRBV27 and TRBJ2-3, with D tentatively TRBD2 (7 bases). V was shortened by 6 bases and J by 5 bases, with 15 bases between the two germline ends. The germline V gene encodes CDR1 MNHEY and CDR2 SMNVEV (reference sequence). This CDR3 contains 14 residues. The DNA of the CDR3 is TGTGCCAGCAGCCTGACTAGGGGGGGAGATACGCAGTATTTT. Translating gives CASSLTRGGDTQYF.

This clonotype was counted a few times. The rearrangement links TRBV3-1 to TRBJ2-1; TRBD2 agrees at 13 bases. V was pared by 4 bases and J by 8 bases, with 11 bases of the junction left unmatched. Per germline, CDR1 LGHDT and CDR2 YNNKEL (reference sequence). The CDR3 extends over 17 amino acids. This CDR3 is CASSPRLAGGGRDEQFF. The CDR3 coding sequence is TGTGCCAGCAGCCCCCGACTAGCGGGAGGTGGGAGGGATGAGCAGTTCTTC.

This chain uses TRBV12-3 or TRBV12-4 with TRBJ2-1; 13 nucleotides align to TRBD2. This CDR3 is built from 18 residues. J lost 1 base, V lost 5 bases, and 8 bases had no gene match. CDR3 DNA sequence: TGTGCCAGCAGTGCAACGGGACTAGCGGGACTTTCCTACAATGAGCAGTTCTTC. This encodes CASSATGLAGLSYNEQFF.

This clonotype was found a few times. The V gene is TRBV24-1, the J gene TRBJ2-1, with D hard to call. The CDR3 runs 15 residues. V was cut by 1 base and J by 8 bases, with 14 bases left in between. Per germline, CDR1 KGHDR and CDR2 SFDVKD. The CDR3 spells CATSDLTQARDEQFF. CDR3 in DNA: TGTGCCACCAGTGATTTAACCCAGGCAAGGGATGAGCAGTTCTTC.

This clonotype was seen a handful of times. The chain employs TRBV5-1 and TRBJ2-1; TRBD2 agrees at 13 bases. CDR1 and CDR2 (germline): SGHRS, YFSETQ. J lost 0 bases, V lost 4 bases, and 4 bases had no gene match. The CDR3 is 17 amino acids. The CDR3 protein is CASSKRTSGSSYNEQFF. CDR3 DNA: TGCGCCAGCAGCAAGCGGACTAGCGGGAGCTCCTACAATGAGCAGTTCTTC.

This clonotype occurred a few times. This chain joins TRBV6-1 and TRBJ2-1; D may match TRBD1 or TRBD2 (5 bases each). V dropped 4 bases and J dropped 9 bases, with 10 bases sitting between them. The CDR3 has 12 amino acids. The V gene's germline CDR1 is MNHNS and CDR2 SASEGT. The CDR3 DNA reads TGTGCCAGCAGTGCCGGGACGAGTGAGCAGTTCTTC. It encodes CASSAGTSEQFF.

V gene TRBV5-1 combines with J gene TRBJ2-1, with TRBD1 as a possible D gene (5 bases). CDR3 size: 16 residues. The germline CDR1 and CDR2 sequences are SGHRS and YFSETQ. Trimming left V 0 bases short and J 3 bases short, with 13 bases between. In nucleotides, the CDR3 is TGCGCCAGCAGCTTGGTTCGGCAGGGCGTCTACAATGAGCAGTTCTTC. The encoded protein is CASSLVRQGVYNEQFF.